This TCR beta chain was captured by sequencing in a study of blood T cell repertoires in COVID-19. In the study overall: PBMCs, B-cell-depleted T cells, or T cells were the source of the cDNA or gDNA that made up the material.

Germline V gene sequence: CDR1 SGDLS, CDR2 YYNGEE. Deletions cut 0 bases from V and 5 bases from J, with 14 bases between. The length of the CDR3 is 15 residues. Generated by immunoSEQ multiplex PCR, the TCRdb table keeps only in-frame clones and is missing some. The sample has about 90,000 clones; 80% to 90% are singletons. Seattle enrolled patients during active infection and tracked them longitudinally. The TCR comes from a man between 45 and 60 years old with COVID-19, enrolled during active disease. This chain joins TRBV9 and TRBJ2-5; possible D gene TRBD2, 5 bases. Sequencing input: peripheral blood. The CDR3 sequence: CASSVATRAGETQYF. The CDR3 nucleotides read TGTGCCAGCAGCGTAGCTACGAGGGCCGGGGAGACCCAGTACTTC.